This T cell receptor (beta chain) was profiled in a study of shared clonotypes between healthy human individuals. Turning to the study itself: In total, the donors were two women and a few men aged 18 to 49.

General study points: The researchers took only blood, and tissue repertoires probably look different. Clonotype sharing among donors was thought likely to change with sequencing depth.

Data came from immunoSEQ multiplex PCR; TCRdb stores just in-frame clones and leaves some out. Here the sample spans some 2.1 million clones, over 85% being singletons. This clone was seen once. Its specificity is unknown. The naive CD8 population came from CD45RO-negative cells selected for CCR7, without terminally differentiated effector memory CD45RA+ cells. Nashville, Tennessee was home to all donors, who were Caucasian adults. Germline lookup yields CDR1 MNHEY and CDR2 SMNVEV (reference sequence). The CDR3 consists of 10 residues. The receptor was isolated from a man aged 18 to 30 in good health. Some clones in this sample may be carry-over from other donors' samples. What was sequenced was naive CD8+ T cells from PBMCs. V gene TRBV27 combines with J gene TRBJ2-7, with D hard to call. In nucleotides, the CDR3 is TGTGCTGTAGGGTCCTACGAGCAGTACTTC. It is translated as CAVGSYEQYF.